The text below deals with one T cell receptor beta chain. This entry comes from a study of human T cells and chemical hapten exposure. Study at large: There were weekly diphenylcyclopropenone doses to the scalp for patients throughout the roughly 24-week study.

Germline loops: CDR1 DFQATT, CDR2 SNEGSKA (reference sequence). Losses at the gene ends were 6 bases for V and 0 bases for J; bases not matched to a gene: 9. The CDR3 contains 15 residues. The time point here: patch test 1, 2 weeks after DPC sensitization. Treatment: therapeutic diphenylcyclopropenone sensitization with weekly scalp DPC. Per the original methods: The median was about 96,000 TCRs per sample, ranging about 20,000 to 690,600. MiXCR, run by TCRdb on the RACE reads, gives a single entry per CDR3 protein. The V and J calls, along with clone size, are taken from TCRdb and not from the paper's own processing. The sample holds about 74,000 distinct CDR3 sequences, more than 30% seen once.

V is TRBV20-1 and J is TRBJ2-7, with 9 bases aligning to TRBD2. The receptor was derived from a middle-aged man with alopecia areata. Some clones in this sample may be carry-over from other donors' samples. The material sequenced was whole blood, taken in connection with sensitization to the hapten diphenylcyclopropenone (DPC). CDR3 DNA sequence: TGCAGTGCCAAAACACTTAGCGGGAGCTCCTACGAGCAGTACTTC. Encoded protein: CSAKTLSGSSYEQYF.